This T cell receptor beta chain was observed in a study of cytomegalovirus exposure and HLA in healthy donors. General study results and limits: The HLA-A and HLA-B alleles of most subjects were reportedly predicted accurately from TCR beta sequences. Other equally common chains were less clonally expanded than HLA-associated TCR beta chains, a later analysis showed.

As for this clone: The antigen is undetermined.

In germline, CDR1 is SGHTA, CDR2 FQGNSA. The V gene end was trimmed by 3 bases and the J gene end by 2 bases; junction bases not matched to a gene: 5. The CDR3 covers 15 residues. A multiplex PCR was run with 60 Vbeta primers and 13 Jbeta primers. Clones were read by immunoSEQ multiplex PCR, and TCRdb kept only the in-frame ones, dropping some. The sample comprises about 100,000 clones, around 74% of which are singletons, and under 2% rests with the top ten. The sequencing sample was made of PBMCs. The sequence was collected from a woman between 40 and 55 years old in good health and CMV-seronegative. This chain uses TRBV7-2 with TRBJ2-5, with TRBD2 matching 8 bases. CDR3 DNA sequence: TGTGCCAGCAGCTTGCTCGGGGGGGGTCAAGAGACCCAGTACTTC. Amino acid sequence: CASSLLGGGQETQYF.